These T cell receptor beta chains were read from a single sample in a study of OX40 agonist ivuxolimab in advanced cancers. Repertoires were generated with immunoSEQ multiplex PCR, while TCRdb's copy carries only in-frame clones and drops some. The sample consists of 100,000 or so clones, approximately 90% of them appearing once. The source was CD4+ or CD8+ T cells sorted from blood, collected in a trial of the OX40 agonist ivuxolimab. Source of these receptors: an adult with an advanced solid tumor such as melanoma, head and neck, liver or kidney cancer. Both conserved end residues are part of each CDR3. The D gene is left open where the match is weak. Clone size is shown for a subset of rows, as once, few, many or a class of expanded clone.

>-|TRBD2|TRBJ2-1|TRBV28
TGTGCCAGCAGTATGACTAGCGGTACCCGGTACAATGAGCAGTTCTTC
CASSMTSGTRYNEQFF
>-|-|TRBJ1-2|TRBV11-2
TGTGCCAGCAGCTTAGGGGGCCGCGATGGCTACACCTTC
CASSLGGRDGYTF
>-|-|TRBJ2-7|TRBV29-1
TGCAGCGGGGGGGCCGGAACCTACGAGCAGTACTTC
CSGGAGTYEQYF
>once|TRBD2|TRBJ2-3|TRBV2
TGTGCCAGCAGTGAACGGGGGACTAGCGGGTCCACAGATACGCAGTATTTT
CASSERGTSGSTDTQYF
>-|TRBD2|TRBJ2-7|TRBV6-5
TGTGCCAGCAGTTCACCGGGACTAGTTACCTACGAGCAGTACTTC
CASSSPGLVTYEQYF
>-|TRBD1|TRBJ2-1|TRBV6-1
TGTGCCAGCAGTGAACGGACAGGGGGCGTTGGAAATGAGCAGTTCTTC
CASSERTGGVGNEQFF
>-|-|TRBJ2-2|TRBV5-1
TGCGCCAGCAGCTTGGGGACACACACCGGGGAGCTGTTTTTT
CASSLGTHTGELFF
>-|-|TRBJ1-1|TRBV5-6
TGTGCCAGCAGGGCCAGAACAGGGAAAGGGATGAACACTGAAGCTTTCTTT
CASRARTGKGMNTEAFF
>-|TRBD1|TRBJ1-2|TRBV28
TGTGCCAGCCGGGACAGCTCTAACTATGGCTACACCTTC
CASRDSSNYGYTF
>-|-|TRBJ2-7|TRBV20-1
TGCAGTGCTAACAGTGTCCGCGAGCAGTACTTC
CSANSVREQYF
>once|TRBD2|TRBJ2-4|TRBV9
TGTGCCAGCAGCGAGGGACTAGGGGTAGGGGAAAACATTCAGTACTTC
CASSEGLGVGENIQYF
>-|-|TRBJ1-6|TRBV4-3
TGCGCCAGCAGCCAAGGATTGCGCTCCAATTCACCCCTCCACTTT
CASSQGLRSNSPLHF
>once|-|TRBJ2-7|TRBV4-2
TGTGCCAGCAGCCAAGATAGGGGAAGCGAGCAGTACTTC
CASSQDRGSEQYF
>few|-|TRBJ1-4|TRBV5-1
TGCGCCAGCAGCTTGAATGGGGCTAGTGAAAAACTGTTTTTT
CASSLNGASEKLFF
>-|-|TRBJ1-6|TRBV25-1
TGTGCCAGCAGTGAATCAGGTTCACCCCTCCACTTT
CASSESGSPLHF
>-|-|TRBJ2-1|TRBV5-1
TGCGCCAGCAGCTTGGGGGGGTTTAATGAGCAGTTCTTC
CASSLGGFNEQFF
>few|TRBD1|TRBJ1-5|TRBV19
TGTGCCAGTGGGACAGTTAGCAATCAGCCCCAGCATTTT
CASGTVSNQPQHF
>-|TRBD1|TRBJ2-7|TRBV7-8
TGTGCCAGCAGCCCCCGGTCCCGACAGGGGACCTACGAGCAGTACTTC
CASSPRSRQGTYEQYF
>-|-|TRBJ1-1|TRBV28
TGTGCCAGCAGTCGCCGACAGTCTGAAGCTTTCTTT
CASSRRQSEAFF
>-|-|TRBJ2-6|TRBV11-2
TGTGCCAGCAGCTTAGCGGGGGAGTATGGGGCCAACGTCCTGACTTTC
CASSLAGEYGANVLTF
>once|TRBD1|TRBJ1-1|TRBV28
TGTGCCAGCAGTTCTCGACAGGGGGCAGTGGACACTGAAGCTTTCTTT
CASSSRQGAVDTEAFF
>-|TRBD1|TRBJ1-6|TRBV30
TGTGCCTGGAGAGGCCAGGGGGCATATTCACCCCTCCACTTT
CAWRGQGAYSPLHF
>-|TRBD1|TRBJ1-5|TRBV28
TGTGCCAGCGGACAGGGGATGTACCAGCCCCAGCATTTT
CASGQGMYQPQHF
>-|-|TRBJ2-4|TRBV28
TGTGCCAGCAGTTTTGTGGGGGCGTTCGTAGCCAAAAACATTCAGTACTTC
CASSFVGAFVAKNIQYF
>-|-|TRBJ1-2|TRBV15
TGTGCCACCAGCAGAGTAATACAGGAAATCTCTGCATCCAGCTATGGCTACACCTTC
CATSRVIQEISASSYGYTF
>-|TRBD1|TRBJ1-1|TRBV7-9
TGTGCCAGCAGCAGGACAGGGGGCTTAGGGAACACTGAAGCTTTCTTT
CASSRTGGLGNTEAFF
>-|-|TRBJ2-2|TRBV5-5
TGTGCCAGCAGCTTGGAAGGGGGTGGATACACCGGGGAGCTGTTTTTT
CASSLEGGGYTGELFF
>-|-|TRBJ1-4|TRBV7-6
TGTGCCAGCAGCTTAGCGCCGGCCCAAGGGAGTGAAAAACTGTTTTTT
CASSLAPAQGSEKLFF